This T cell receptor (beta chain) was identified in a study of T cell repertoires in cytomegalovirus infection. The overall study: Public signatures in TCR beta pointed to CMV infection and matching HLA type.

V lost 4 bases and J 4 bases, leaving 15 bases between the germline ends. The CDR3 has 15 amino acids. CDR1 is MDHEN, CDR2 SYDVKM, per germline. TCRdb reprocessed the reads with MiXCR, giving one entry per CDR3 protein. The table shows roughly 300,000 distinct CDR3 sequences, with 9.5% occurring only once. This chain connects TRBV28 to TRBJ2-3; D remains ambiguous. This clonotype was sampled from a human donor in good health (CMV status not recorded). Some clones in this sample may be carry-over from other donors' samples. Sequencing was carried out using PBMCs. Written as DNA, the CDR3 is TGTGCCAGCAGTTCCCGTGGGCGGTTCCCAGATACGCAGTATTTT. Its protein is CASSSRGRFPDTQYF.